This paragraph covers one TCR beta chain sequence. This entry comes from a study of blood T cell repertoires in COVID-19. Study overall: T cells, B-cell-depleted T cells, or PBMCs provided the cDNA or gDNA that served as material.

Some clones are missing from TCRdb's copy, which holds only in-frame ones; the method was immunoSEQ multiplex PCR. The data show 260,000 or so clones, roughly 86% seen once. The source material was peripheral blood. The TCR originated in a human donor in a cohort sampled during active COVID-19.

DNA of the CDR3: TGTGCCAGCAGCGACAACGCGAATAGAAACTATGGCTACACCTTC. It yields the protein CASSDNANRNYGYTF. V is TRBV11-3 and J is TRBJ1-2, with no clear D. Trimming cost V 5 bases and J 2 bases, with 15 bases left between them. The CDR3 spans 15 residues. The germline V gene has CDR1 SGHNT and CDR2 YENEEA.